What follows are 8 T cell receptor beta chains derived from one specimen sequenced in a study of Graves' ophthalmopathy and Graves' hyperthyroidism (dated by TCRdb to 2017 to 2018). Instrument used: Illumina HiSeq 2000. TCR beta CDR3 regions were amplified from RNA transcripts for repertoire sequencing. The first round of RT-PCR was done with HTBI primers and the Qiagen OneStep RT-PCR kit, and was followed by a second round of multiplex PCR, then size selection and purification. TCRdb handled the public reads itself, with Q25 trimming in fastp and clone calling in MiXCR, and kept productive beta chains. Rows are combined by CDR3 protein, so each entry shows the most common genes and DNA. Within this sample are some 1.1 million distinct CDR3 sequences, with 35% to 40% of them counted one time only. The biggest ten clones account for 11% of the sample. The sample comprised peripheral blood or thyroid tissue (not recorded which). These receptors all come from an adult man with Graves' hyperthyroidism.

Ten or more counts support this clonotype. The chain employs TRBV7-2 and TRBJ2-5; 8 bases are shared with TRBD1. CDR3 length: 15 amino acids. Germline V gene data show CDR1 as SGHTA and CDR2 as FQGNSA. V was clipped by 5 bases and J by 5 bases; unmatched bases: 10. The CDR3 reads CASSDPGQGWETQYF. CDR3 sequence (DNA): TGTGCCAGCAGCGACCCAGGACAGGGTTGGGAGACCCAGTACTTC.

This clonotype was seen only a few times. This sequence joins TRBV28 and TRBJ1-1; D remains unclear. Trimming shortened V by 1 base and J by 2 bases, and 8 bases separated the two germline ends. Germline lookup yields CDR1 MDHEN and CDR2 SYDVKM. This CDR3 is built from 14 residues. The CDR3 reads CASSLLSPNTEAFF. The CDR3, as DNA: TGTGCCAGCAGTTTATTATCACCTAACACTGAAGCTTTCTTT.

The chain combines TRBV29-1 with TRBJ1-2; 7 nucleotides line up with TRBD1. Germline V gives CDR1 SQVTM, CDR2 ANQGSEA. The length of the CDR3 is 14 residues. V was pared by 7 bases and J by 4 bases, with 12 bases of the junction left unmatched. In DNA, the CDR3 is TGCAGCGCCATGACAGGGCAGAGAGCCTATGGCTACACCTTC. Amino acids: CSAMTGQRAYGYTF.

Only one count was recorded for this clonotype. This sequence joins TRBV10-3 and TRBJ1-1; 11 bases agree with TRBD1. Germline CDR1 reads ENHRY; CDR2 reads SYGVKD. This CDR3 spans 16 amino acids. J gave up 3 bases and V 3 bases, and 6 bases lay outside the gene matches. DNA for the CDR3: TGTGCCATCAGTGAATACCGGGACAGGGGGGACACTGAAGCTTTCTTT. It translates to CAISEYRDRGDTEAFF.

This clonotype has only one observation. A much larger clone differs by one base, so this may be a read error. The V call is TRBV7-3, the J call TRBJ1-3; unclear D gene. V shed 2 bases and J shed 0 bases, with 8 bases lying between them. This CDR3 comprises 15 residues. Germline values: CDR1 SGHTA, CDR2 FQGTGA. CDR3 protein: CASSLPSDSGNTIYF. The CDR3 DNA sequence: TGTGCCAGCAGCTTACCCTCGGACTCTGGAAACACCATATATTTT.

On this clonotype itself: A single base separates this from a much larger clone, so it may be a read error. V usage is TRBV19 and J usage is TRBJ2-7, with 8 nucleotides matching TRBD1. The length of the CDR3 is 13 residues. CDR1 LNHDA and CDR2 SQIVND come from the germline V gene (reference sequence). CDR3 nucleotides: TGTGCCAGTAGGTCGGACAGGGCTGACGAGCGGTACTTC. Encoded protein: CASRSDRADERYF. The full variable domain, rest sourced from reference TRBV19 and TRBJ2-7, is DGGITQSPKYLFRKEGQNVTLSCEQNLNHDAMYWYRQDPGQGLRLIYYSQIVNDFQKGDIAEGYSVSREKKESFPLTVTSAQKNPTAFYLCASRSDRADERYFGPGTRLTVT.

This sequence joins TRBV10-2 and TRBJ1-5, with 7 positions matching TRBD1. There are 15 residues in the CDR3. V trimming: 3 bases; J trimming: 4 bases; junction bases outside the gene matches: 6. Per the germline V gene, CDR1 is WSHSY and CDR2 is SAAADI. The CDR3 sequence: CASSDSDRFNQPQHF. CDR3 nucleotide sequence: TGCGCCAGCAGTGACTCGGACAGGTTTAATCAGCCCCAGCATTTT.

This clonotype was seen repeatedly, ten times or more. The rearrangement uses TRBV9 and TRBJ1-3; D perhaps matches TRBD1 (5 bases). This CDR3 comprises 14 residues. Trimming took 4 bases from V and 8 from J, leaving 16 bases between them. Germline loops: CDR1 SGDLS, CDR2 YYNGEE. The CDR3 is CASSPRRGRDTIYF. CDR3 nucleotide sequence: TGTGCCAGCAGCCCCCGGAGGGGTCGAGACACCATATATTTT.